The text below deals with one T cell receptor (beta chain). This table comes from immunoSEQ multiplex PCR, and its TCRdb copy is limited to in-frame clones, with some not included. Among 94,000 or so clones listed, roughly 84% were seen once. This sample was taken from a study of blood T cell repertoires in COVID-19. Overall study: Sites in the United States, Italy and Spain provided acute and convalescent COVID-19 samples. T cells, B-cell-depleted T cells, or PBMCs supplied cDNA or gDNA.

This CDR3 region has 15 residues. The germline V gene has CDR1 SGHRS and CDR2 YFSETQ. V gave up 2 bases and J gave up 2 bases, with 10 bases separating them. The TCR was taken from a man aged 55 to 69 with acute or convalescent COVID-19. This chain links TRBV5-1 with TRBJ1-4, with D possibly TRBD1 on 5 matching bases. Sequencing input: peripheral blood. CDR3 residues: CASSFQGGTNEKLFF. The CDR3 bases are TGCGCCAGCAGCTTTCAGGGTGGGACTAATGAAAAACTGTTTTTT.